This T cell receptor beta chain stems from a study of CD8 T cells in Susac syndrome. Germline values: CDR1 LGHDT, CDR2 YNNKEL (reference sequence). V lost 3 bases and J lost 5, with 22 bases in between. The CDR3 runs 17 residues. Random hexamers primed reverse transcription of roughly 0.45 to 1 ug RNA. Each CDR3 protein is one row after TCRdb ran MiXCR on the immunoSEQ multiplex PCR reads. The table lists about 150,000 distinct CDR3 sequences, roughly 94% of them singletons. The specimen sequenced was CD4+ T cells from PBMCs. The source is a human donor in good health. The chain uses TRBV3-1 and TRBJ2-5; perhaps TRBD2 as D (6 bases). This CDR3 reads CASSHLTVGRRSETQYF. The CDR3 DNA follows: TGTGCCAGCAGCCATCTGACGGTAGGGAGGCGCTCGGAGACCCAGTACTTC.